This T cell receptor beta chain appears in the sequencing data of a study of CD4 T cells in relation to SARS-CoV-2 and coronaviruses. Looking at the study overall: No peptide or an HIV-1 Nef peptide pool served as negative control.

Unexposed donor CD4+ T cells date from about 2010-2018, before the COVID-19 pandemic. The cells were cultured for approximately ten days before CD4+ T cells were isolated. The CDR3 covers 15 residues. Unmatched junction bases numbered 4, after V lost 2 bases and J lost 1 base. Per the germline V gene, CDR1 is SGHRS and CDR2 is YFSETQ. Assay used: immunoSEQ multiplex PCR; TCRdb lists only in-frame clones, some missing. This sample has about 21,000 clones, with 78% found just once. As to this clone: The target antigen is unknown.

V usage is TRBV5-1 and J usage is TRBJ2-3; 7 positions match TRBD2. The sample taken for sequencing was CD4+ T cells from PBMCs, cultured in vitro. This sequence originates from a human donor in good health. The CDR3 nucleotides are TGCGCCAGCAGCTTAGGCGGGAGTGGCACAGATACGCAGTATTTT. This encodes CASSLGGSGTDTQYF. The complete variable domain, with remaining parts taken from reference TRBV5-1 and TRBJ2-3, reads KAGVTQTPRYLIKTRGQQVTLSCSPISGHRSVSWYQQTPGQGLQFLFEYFSETQRNKGNFPGRFSGRQFSNSRSEMNVSTLELGDSALYLCASSLGGSGTDTQYFGPGTRLTVL.